Sequencing of this T cell receptor beta chain was carried out in a study of blood T cell repertoires in COVID-19. Across the study: Specimens from acute and convalescent COVID-19 originated in the United States, Italy and Spain. Sample material is recorded as cDNA or gDNA derived from T cells, B-cell-depleted T cells, or PBMCs.

Using immunoSEQ multiplex PCR, the repertoire was profiled, and TCRdb retains in-frame clones only, with some absent. Of about 180,000 clones in the sample, roughly 90% were seen once. Germline CDR1 reads LGHDT; CDR2 reads YNNKEL (reference sequence). Trimming took 7 bases from V and 2 from J, leaving 12 bases between them. The CDR3 covers 15 residues. Sample: peripheral blood. The chain uses TRBV3-1 (or the pseudogene TRBV3-2) and TRBJ1-6; no clear D gene. The clonotype originates from a man aged 65 to 85 with active or convalescent COVID-19. CDR3 nucleotide sequence: TGTGCCAGCACCCGAGGGTTGCCCTATAATTCACCCCTCCACTTT. Amino acid sequence: CASTRGLPYNSPLHF.